This entry lists 22 T cell receptor beta chains sequenced from one sample in a study of blood T cell repertoires in COVID-19. TCRdb's copy holds only in-frame clones and misses some; the assay was immunoSEQ multiplex PCR. The table has roughly 220,000 clones, 80% to 90% seen once. The specimen was PBMCs or T cells enriched from blood (not recorded which). All receptors derive from a woman in her fifties or sixties with acute COVID-19.

The rearrangement uses TRBV7-2 and TRBJ2-7; 12 bases are a match to TRBD2. With V trimmed by 5 bases and J by 6 bases, 11 bases remained unmatched. Germline V gene lookup returns CDR1 SGHTA and CDR2 FQGNSA. CDR3 length equals 16 residues. The CDR3, as DNA: TGTGCCAGCAGCCCCGCCTCTAGCGGGAGGGCCCCCGAGCAGTACTTC. Translating gives CASSPASSGRAPEQYF.

V is TRBV28 and J is TRBJ2-1; 9 positions match TRBD1. CDR1 is MDHEN and CDR2 is SYDVKM in the germline V gene. V lost 4 bases to trimming and J lost 7 bases; unmatched junction nucleotides: 8. The CDR3 spans 15 residues. The CDR3 protein is CASSSPGQGVNEQFF. The DNA of the CDR3 is TGTGCCAGCAGTTCCCCGGGACAGGGTGTAAATGAGCAGTTCTTC.

The chain combines TRBV6-5 with TRBJ1-1, with 7 bases identical to TRBD1. Trimming at V came to 5 bases and at J to 5 bases, leaving 11 bases not matched to a gene. The germline gives CDR1 MNHEY, CDR2 SVGAGI. The CDR3 has 15 amino acids. As DNA, the CDR3 is TGTGCCAGCAGTCCGTTTCGACAGGGACGGACTGAAGCTTTCTTT. Amino acids: CASSPFRQGRTEAFF.

This clone was counted a few times. The CDR3 DNA sequence: TGTGCCAGCAGCCGGACTAGCGGGAGGGCAACTAGAACTGAGCAGTACTTC. Protein product: CASSRTSGRATRTEQYF. The J gene is TRBJ2-7, the V gene TRBV11-2; 15 bases are a match to TRBD2. V was clipped by 5 bases and J by 7 bases; unmatched bases: 12. The germline V gene has CDR1 SGHAT and CDR2 FQNNGV. The CDR3 consists of 17 residues.

The rearrangement links TRBV9 to TRBJ2-7; a weak D match, TRBD2 (5 bases). The CDR3 is 13 amino acids. CDR1 and CDR2 (germline): SGDLS, YYNGEE. Trimming took off 4 bases at V and 2 bases at J, with 10 bases between the two ends. As DNA, the CDR3 is TGTGCCAGCAGCTCCGACGGGGCCTACGAGCAGTACTTC. Translating gives CASSSDGAYEQYF.

For the CDR3, the DNA is TGTGCCAGCACCGGGGTTCCCGCGAACACCGGGGAGCTGTTTTTT. This sequence encodes CASTGVPANTGELFF. This sequence joins TRBV2 and TRBJ2-2, with D perhaps TRBD2 (5 bases). V shed 7 bases and J shed 0 bases, with 12 bases lying between them. CDR3 length: 15 residues. CDR1 is SNHLY and CDR2 is FYNNEI in the germline V gene.

V and J are TRBV2 and TRBJ1-2; 9 bases line up with TRBD1. The trim removed 2 bases at V and 2 bases at J, leaving 3 bases unmatched. Germline V lookup: CDR1 SNHLY, CDR2 FYNNEI. The CDR3 has 15 residues. The DNA for the CDR3 is TGTGCCAGCAGTGAATGGACAGGGGTAAACTATGGCTACACCTTC. This gives the protein CASSEWTGVNYGYTF.

This clone was observed once. The J gene is TRBJ1-1, the V gene TRBV2, with D possibly matching TRBD1 (6 bases). There are 14 residues in the CDR3. CDR1 is SNHLY and CDR2 is FYNNEI in the germline V gene. The V gene lost 5 bases and the J gene lost 2 bases, with 12 bases spanning the gap. In DNA, the CDR3 is TGTGCCAGCAGTAAACAGGGCGGAAACACTGAAGCTTTCTTT. This gives the protein CASSKQGGNTEAFF.

The genes are TRBV19 and TRBJ2-7; 9 bases line up with TRBD2. J was trimmed by 6 bases and V by 3 bases; bases with no gene match: 12. The germline CDR1 and CDR2 sequences are LNHDA and SQIVND (reference sequence). CDR3 length: 16 residues. Here the CDR3 DNA reads TGTGCCAGTAGTATCATCACTAGCGGGTCCAACGGCGAGCAGTACTTC. Protein product: CASSIITSGSNGEQYF.

V gene TRBV6-6 combines with J gene TRBJ2-2; D is unclear. V lost 2 bases, J lost 4 bases, and 8 bases lay in between. In germline, CDR1 is MNHNY, CDR2 SVGAGI (reference sequence). The CDR3 is 14 residues long. The CDR3 sequence: CASSYRRFTGELFF. CDR3 nucleotides: TGTGCCAGCAGTTACCGGAGATTCACCGGGGAGCTGTTTTTT.

The chain uses TRBV15 and TRBJ2-3; D is possibly TRBD2 (6 bases). Trimming left V 8 bases short and J 4 bases short, with 13 bases between. The V gene's germline CDR1 is LNHNV and CDR2 YYDKDF (reference sequence). This CDR3 has 13 residues. The CDR3 is CATSRDFADTQYF. The CDR3 region has the DNA TGTGCCACCTCTAGGGACTTTGCAGATACGCAGTATTTT. The whole variable domain, remainder taken from reference TRBV15 and TRBJ2-3, is DAMVIQNPRYQVTQFGKPVTLSCSQTLNHNVMYWYQQKSSQAPKLLFHYYDKDFNNEADTPDNFQSRRPNTSFCFLDIRSPGLGDTAMYLCATSRDFADTQYFGPGTRLTVL.

J is TRBJ1-2 and V is TRBV5-4; 10 nucleotides line up with TRBD1. CDR3 length: 13 amino acids. With V trimmed by 2 bases and J by 9 bases, 4 bases remained unmatched. CDR1 and CDR2 (germline): SGHNT, YYREEE (reference sequence). CDR3 nucleotide sequence: TGTGCCAGCAGCTTAGAGACAGGGGGCAGCTACACCTTC. Its protein product is CASSLETGGSYTF.

The J gene is TRBJ2-1, the V gene TRBV3-1 (or the pseudogene TRBV3-2); D might be TRBD1 (6 bases). The V gene lost 1 base and the J gene lost 0 bases, with 16 bases spanning the gap. The CDR3 loop spans 18 amino acids. Looked up from germline, CDR1 is LGHDT and CDR2 is YNNKEL (reference sequence). This chain's CDR3 is CASSQVMYRASSYNEQFF. The CDR3 DNA reads TGTGCCAGCAGCCAAGTTATGTACAGGGCTAGCTCCTACAATGAGCAGTTCTTC.

V gene TRBV18 combines with J gene TRBJ2-6; 7 nucleotides agree with TRBD1. Germline assignment: CDR1 KGHSH and CDR2 LQKENI. With V trimmed by 5 bases and J by 2 bases, 3 bases remained unmatched. The CDR3 contains 15 residues. The CDR3 sequence is CASSLQGPGANVLTF. In nucleotides, the CDR3 is TGTGCCAGCTCATTACAGGGGCCTGGGGCCAACGTCCTGACTTTC.

Worth noting for this clone: The junction shows a germline mismatch at one end, possibly a read error. J is TRBJ1-1 and V is TRBV7-9; possible D gene TRBD1, 6 bases. CDR1 and CDR2 (germline): SEHNR, FQNEAQ (reference sequence). The CDR3 covers 15 residues. The CDR3 region is CASSWNTGMNTEAFF. CDR3 DNA sequence: TGTGCCAGCAGCTGGAATACAGGGATGAACACTGAGGCTTTCTTT.

The chain has TRBV6-5 and TRBJ2-5; TRBD2 matches at 9 bases. After removal of 6 bases from V and 5 bases from J, the junction contained 4 bases not matched to a gene. This CDR3 contains 13 residues. From germline, CDR1 is MNHEY and CDR2 SVGAGI. CDR3 residues: CASSPSGRETQYF. The DNA of the CDR3 is TGTGCCAGCAGCCCCAGCGGGAGGGAGACCCAGTACTTC.

The chain combines TRBV7-2 with TRBJ2-1, with 9 bases fitting TRBD2. Trimming cost V 2 bases and J 4 bases; bases outside gene matches: 9. The germline V gene encodes CDR1 SGHTA and CDR2 FQGNSA. This CDR3 has 17 amino acids. The DNA for the CDR3 is TGTGCCAGCAGCTTATCCCTGACTAGCGGATATTACAATGAGCAGTTCTTC. It encodes CASSLSLTSGYYNEQFF.

The rearrangement links TRBV5-6 to TRBJ2-3; possibly TRBD2 for D (6 bases). Germline V CDR1 and CDR2: SGHDT, YYEEEE. The CDR3 runs 14 residues. V was trimmed by 3 bases and J by 4 bases, leaving 12 bases between them. DNA for the CDR3: TGTGCCAGCAGCTCCCGGACGGGAGCAGATACGCAGTATTTT. It encodes CASSSRTGADTQYF.

The V and J genes are TRBV7-9 and TRBJ1-5, with 9 bases fitting TRBD1. The J segment lost 4 bases and the V segment lost 4 bases, leaving 8 bases of the junction unmatched. Germline V gene data show CDR1 as SEHNR and CDR2 as FQNEAQ (reference sequence). The CDR3 covers 16 residues. CDR3 nucleotide sequence: TGTGCCAGCAGCTCCTGGACAGGGGCAAATAATCAGCCCCAGCATTTT. This translates into CASSSWTGANNQPQHF.

In this sample, this clone turned up once. The chain carries TRBV7-9 and TRBJ2-5, with TRBD2 as a possible D gene (6 bases). Trimming cost V 7 bases and J 4 bases, with 19 bases left between them. This CDR3 has 15 residues. The germline gives CDR1 SEHNR, CDR2 FQNEAQ (reference sequence). The CDR3 DNA follows: TGTGCCAGCACCACGAGGGAGGAGAGAGGAGAGACCCAGTACTTC. This translates into CASTTREERGETQYF.

J is TRBJ2-5 and V is TRBV28; 11 bases match TRBD1. The trim removed 7 bases at V and 2 bases at J, leaving 6 bases unmatched. This CDR3 comprises 15 residues. Germline V lookup: CDR1 MDHEN, CDR2 SYDVKM. CDR3 in DNA: TGTGCCAGCAATCCGGACAGGGGGCTACAAGAGACCCAGTACTTC. Protein product: CASNPDRGLQETQYF.

The chain links TRBV25-1 to TRBJ2-7, with 7 bases fitting TRBD2. Germline CDR1 MGHDK, CDR2 SYGVNS. The J segment lost 4 bases and the V segment lost 7 bases, leaving 7 bases of the junction unmatched. This CDR3 has 13 residues. For the CDR3, the DNA is TGTGCCAGCAAGGAGGGAGGGCGTTACGAGCAGTACTTC. Encoded protein: CASKEGGRYEQYF.